This is a list of T cell receptor beta chains from one sample in a study of OX40 agonist ivuxolimab in advanced cancers. This table comes from immunoSEQ multiplex PCR, and its TCRdb copy is limited to in-frame clones, with some not included. The table shows roughly 80,000 clones, with roughly 85% occurring only once. The sequenced sample was CD4+ or CD8+ T cells sorted from blood, obtained in a trial of the OX40 agonist ivuxolimab. The receptors stem from an adult with an advanced solid tumor such as melanoma, head and neck, liver or kidney cancer. The CDR3 runs from the conserved cysteine through the conserved F or W. D genes are given only for firm matches. Only some rows state a clone size, as once, few, many or a class for expanded clones.

j_call,d_call,clone_size,v_call,cdr3_nt,cdr3_aa
TRBJ2-3,.,once,TRBV11-2,TGTGCCAGCAGCTTCACCTTACTAGATACGCAGTATTTT,CASSFTLLDTQYF
TRBJ2-2,.,.,TRBV4-3,TGCGCCAGCAGCCAAGAATACCCGTACACCGGGGAGCTGTTTTTT,CASSQEYPYTGELFF
TRBJ1-3,.,.,TRBV9,TGTGCCAGCAGCATCACCATTTCTGGAAACACCATATATTTT,CASSITISGNTIYF
TRBJ1-5,.,once,TRBV6-5,TGTGCCAGCAGTTACTACAATCAGCCCCAGCATTTT,CASSYYNQPQHF
TRBJ1-1,.,.,TRBV19,TGTGCCAGTAGGTATAAAAACACTGAAGCTTTCTTT,CASRYKNTEAFF
TRBJ2-2,.,.,TRBV6-6,TGTGCCAGCAGCCAGGAAATGAACACCGGGGAGCTGTTTTTT,CASSQEMNTGELFF
TRBJ2-2,TRBD2,.,TRBV27,TGTGCCAGCAGTTTTAGCGGGGGTAGAGCCGGGGAGCTGTTTTTT,CASSFSGGRAGELFF
TRBJ2-1,.,.,TRBV5-4,TGTGCCAGCAGCCCAAGTTCGAAATTTAATGAGCAGTTCTTC,CASSPSSKFNEQFF
TRBJ2-1,.,.,TRBV7-9,TGTGCCAGCAGCTTACGTCAAGGAGTTGATAATGAGCAGTTCTTC,CASSLRQGVDNEQFF
TRBJ2-7,.,.,TRBV20-1,TGCAGTGCTAGCACCCCCGACGAGCAGTACTTC,CSASTPDEQYF
TRBJ1-2,.,.,TRBV6-5,TGTGCCATCAAAGACCCAGGGTATGGCTACACCTTC,CAIKDPGYGYTF
TRBJ2-2,TRBD1,once,TRBV5-1,TGCGCCAGCAGCTTGGCCGGGACAGTTAACACCGGGGAGCTGTTTTTT,CASSLAGTVNTGELFF
TRBJ2-2,.,.,TRBV28,TGTGCCAGCAGAAAGGCGGTTCAGCTGTTTTTT,CASRKAVQLFF
TRBJ1-2,.,.,TRBV7-2,TGTGCCAGCAGCTTAGTTCACTATGGCTACACCTTC,CASSLVHYGYTF
TRBJ2-3,.,.,TRBV10-3,TGTGCCATCCGGTTGGGCGGAACCCTGAGTACGCAGTATTTT,CAIRLGGTLSTQYF
TRBJ2-5,TRBD1,.,TRBV2,TGTGCCAGCAGTGCTTTTGGGACAGACCAAGAGACCCAGTACTTC,CASSAFGTDQETQYF
TRBJ2-7,.,.,TRBV6-6,TGTGCCAGCAGTCGCGGGACAGTCCGCTACGAGCAGTACTTC,CASSRGTVRYEQYF
TRBJ1-1,TRBD1,.,TRBV28,TGTGCCAGCAGTCGAGGGGGCAGAGGCACTGAAGCTTTCTTT,CASSRGGRGTEAFF
TRBJ2-7,.,.,TRBV18,TGTGCCAGCTCACCAGCTAGAGGCGCGGCCTACGAGCAGTACTTC,CASSPARGAAYEQYF
TRBJ1-6,.,.,TRBV7-8,TGTGCCAGCAGCTTAGGGGGATTTGGCTCTAATTCACCCCTCCACTTT,CASSLGGFGSNSPLHF
TRBJ2-2,TRBD1,.,TRBV7-3,TGTGCCAGCAGCGTAACTACAGGGGGAACCGGGGAGCTGTTTTTT,CASSVTTGGTGELFF
TRBJ2-1,.,.,TRBV5-1,TGCGCCAGCAGCTTGGGGGTCCTTAATTACAATGAGCAGTTCTTC,CASSLGVLNYNEQFF
TRBJ2-2,.,once,TRBV11-3,TGTGCCAGCAGCTTAGATCCGAGGGCCCTCAACACCGGGGAGCTGTTTTTT,CASSLDPRALNTGELFF
TRBJ2-1,.,once,TRBV6-6,TGTGCCAGCAGTCCATTGAAGGATAACAATGAGCAGTTCTTC,CASSPLKDNNEQFF
TRBJ2-3,TRBD2,.,TRBV4-1,TGCGCCAGCAGCCTCGTGACTAGCGGGGTTGATACGCAGTATTTT,CASSLVTSGVDTQYF
TRBJ1-4,TRBD1,once,TRBV19,TGTGCCAGTAGTTCGCCGACAGGGATACATGAAAAACTGTTTTTT,CASSSPTGIHEKLFF
TRBJ1-2,TRBD1,.,TRBV30,TGTGCCTGGGGAGGGACAGCCTCCTTC,CAWGGTASF
TRBJ2-1,.,.,TRBV7-6,TGTGCCAGCAGCTTAGGATTCTATGAGCAGTTCTTC,CASSLGFYEQFF
TRBJ2-6,.,.,TRBV7-2,TGTGCCAGCAGCCCTTTGGGGTTCAACTCTGGGGCCAACGTCCTGACTTTC,CASSPLGFNSGANVLTF
TRBJ2-1,.,.,TRBV27,TGTGCCAGCGGTAGGTTTGAGCAGTTCTTC,CASGRFEQFF
TRBJ1-1,TRBD1,.,TRBV30,TGTGCCTGGAGTCCCGGGACAGGGATGAACACTGAAGCTTTCTTT,CAWSPGTGMNTEAFF
TRBJ2-5,.,.,TRBV10-1,TGCGCCAGCAGTGAATTAGGCCTAGAAGAGACCCAGTACTTC,CASSELGLEETQYF
TRBJ1-6,.,.,TRBV20-1,TGCAGTGCTAGCTCAGGGACTAAGCCCCACTTT,CSASSGTKPHF
TRBJ2-3,.,.,TRBV11-2,TGTGCCAGCAGCTTGATGCCGGGAACAAGAGATACGCAGTATTTT,CASSLMPGTRDTQYF
TRBJ2-7,.,.,TRBV27,TGTGCCAGCAGTTTCTTCGGGGGACTGGACGAGCAGTACTTC,CASSFFGGLDEQYF
TRBJ2-2,.,once,TRBV19,TGTGCCAGTAGTATCGTAAACAGGCAGGGCGGGGAGCTGTTTTTT,CASSIVNRQGGELFF
TRBJ2-3,TRBD1,.,TRBV7-2,TGTGCCAGCAGCTTTGACAGGGGTTTTCAGTATTTT,CASSFDRGFQYF
TRBJ2-2,.,.,TRBV9,TGTGCCAGCAGCGGGGGACTGAACACCGGGGAGCTGTTTTTT,CASSGGLNTGELFF
TRBJ2-1,.,.,TRBV14,TGTGCCAGCAGCCAAGTTCAGGGGAATGAGCAGTTCTTC,CASSQVQGNEQFF
TRBJ2-7,TRBD1,.,TRBV6-5,TGTGTCAGCAGTTACAAAGGGGGCGCGATCTACGAGCAGTACTTC,CVSSYKGGAIYEQYF
TRBJ2-3,.,.,TRBV27,TGTGCCAGCAGTTATAGGACTACCACGAGTTACTGGACAGATACGCAGTATTTT,CASSYRTTTSYWTDTQYF
TRBJ2-7,TRBD1,.,TRBV27,TGTGCCAGCAGTTTAGTGGGACAGGGGATCCCCTACGAGCAGTACTTC,CASSLVGQGIPYEQYF
TRBJ1-5,.,.,TRBV7-9,TGTGCCAGCAGCTTCGGGGTTCACAATCAGCCCCAGCATTTT,CASSFGVHNQPQHF
TRBJ1-4,.,.,TRBV4-1,TGCGCCAGCAACCAGGCCCCCGAGGGGGGTAATGAAAAACTGTTTTTT,CASNQAPEGGNEKLFF
TRBJ2-5,.,.,TRBV19,TGTGCCAGTAGGAGAAGGGGAAACCAAGAGACCCAGTACTTC,CASRRRGNQETQYF
TRBJ2-7,.,.,TRBV6-6,TGTGCCAGCAGTTCGCCCGGCTCCTACGAGCAGTACTTC,CASSSPGSYEQYF
TRBJ2-2,.,once,TRBV30,TGTGCCTGGAGCCTTACGGCTTTTCAGGGGACAAGTAACACCGGGGAGCTGTTTTTT,CAWSLTAFQGTSNTGELFF
TRBJ2-7,.,.,TRBV18,TGTGCCAGCTCATCTTCCCCTCAGGGGAACGAGCAGTACTTC,CASSSSPQGNEQYF